This TCR beta chain derives from a study of early T cells in non-severe SARS-CoV-2 infection. Across the study: Unsorted whole blood bulk RNA was sequenced, with unpaired chains. General study results and limits: VDJdb-based annotation leaned toward anti-spike CD8 responses and missed private and CD4 specificities.

The CDR3 contains 14 residues. With 8 bases clipped from V and 7 bases from J, the junction kept 9 bases outside the gene matches. A few counts support this clonotype. The target antigen is unknown. Individual cDNA molecules received unique molecular identifiers. TCRdb reprocessed the 5' RACE reads via MiXCR and lists one record per CDR3 protein. The sample holds tens of thousands of distinct CDR3 sequences, 11% seen once. The chain recombines TRBV12-3 or TRBV12-4 with TRBJ2-7; 12 positions match TRBD2. This clonotype originated in an adult who was a healthcare worker with PCR-confirmed SARS-CoV-2 infection or an uninfected control (not recorded which). The sample was whole blood, taken at baseline. CDR3 bases: TGTGCCAGCGCCAACCTAGCGGGAGGGCTGGAGCAGTACTTC. It specifies CASANLAGGLEQYF.